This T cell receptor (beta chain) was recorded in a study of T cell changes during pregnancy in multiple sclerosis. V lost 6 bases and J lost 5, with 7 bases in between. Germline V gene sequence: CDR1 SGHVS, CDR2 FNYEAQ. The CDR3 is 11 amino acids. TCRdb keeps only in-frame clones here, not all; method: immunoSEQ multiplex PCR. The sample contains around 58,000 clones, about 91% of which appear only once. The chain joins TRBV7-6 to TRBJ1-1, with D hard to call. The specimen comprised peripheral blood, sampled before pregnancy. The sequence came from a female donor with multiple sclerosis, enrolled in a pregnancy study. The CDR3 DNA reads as TGTGCCAGCAGGGGAGGGACTGAAGCTTTCTTT. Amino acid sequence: CASRGGTEAFF.